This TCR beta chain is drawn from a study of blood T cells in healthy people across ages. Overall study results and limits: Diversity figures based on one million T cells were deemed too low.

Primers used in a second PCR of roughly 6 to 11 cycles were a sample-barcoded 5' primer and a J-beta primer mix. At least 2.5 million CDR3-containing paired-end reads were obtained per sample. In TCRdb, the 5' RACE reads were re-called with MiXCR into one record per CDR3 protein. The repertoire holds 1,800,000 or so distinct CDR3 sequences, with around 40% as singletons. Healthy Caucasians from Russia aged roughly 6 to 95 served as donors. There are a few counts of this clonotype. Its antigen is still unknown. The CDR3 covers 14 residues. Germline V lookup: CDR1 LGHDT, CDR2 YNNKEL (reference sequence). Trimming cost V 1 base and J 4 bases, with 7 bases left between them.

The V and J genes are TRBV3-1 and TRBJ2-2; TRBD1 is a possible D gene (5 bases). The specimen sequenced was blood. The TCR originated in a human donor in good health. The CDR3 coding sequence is TGTGCCAGCAGCCAAGGGGGCTTCACCGGGGAGCTGTTTTTT. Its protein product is CASSQGGFTGELFF.